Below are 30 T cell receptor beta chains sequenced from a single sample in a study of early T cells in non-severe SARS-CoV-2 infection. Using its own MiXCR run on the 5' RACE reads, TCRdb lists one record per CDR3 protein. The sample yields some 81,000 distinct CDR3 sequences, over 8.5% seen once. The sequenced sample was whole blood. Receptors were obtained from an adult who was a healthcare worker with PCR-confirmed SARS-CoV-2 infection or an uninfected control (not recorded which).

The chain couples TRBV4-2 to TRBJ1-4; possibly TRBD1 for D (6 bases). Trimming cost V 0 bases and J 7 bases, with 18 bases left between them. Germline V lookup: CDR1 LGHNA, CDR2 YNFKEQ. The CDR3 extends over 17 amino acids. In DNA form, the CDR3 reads TGTGCCAGCAGCCAAGATCACCGACAACAGGGTGGTGAAAAACTGTTTTTT. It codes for CASSQDHRQQGGEKLFF.

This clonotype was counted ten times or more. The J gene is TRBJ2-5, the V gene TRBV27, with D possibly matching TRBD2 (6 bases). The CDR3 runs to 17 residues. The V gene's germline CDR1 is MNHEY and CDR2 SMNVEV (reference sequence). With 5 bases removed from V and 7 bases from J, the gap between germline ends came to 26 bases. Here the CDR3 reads CASSILGTSGGEGTQYF. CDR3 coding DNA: TGTGCCAGCAGTATTCTCGGGACTTCCGGTGGTGAAGGGACCCAGTACTTC.

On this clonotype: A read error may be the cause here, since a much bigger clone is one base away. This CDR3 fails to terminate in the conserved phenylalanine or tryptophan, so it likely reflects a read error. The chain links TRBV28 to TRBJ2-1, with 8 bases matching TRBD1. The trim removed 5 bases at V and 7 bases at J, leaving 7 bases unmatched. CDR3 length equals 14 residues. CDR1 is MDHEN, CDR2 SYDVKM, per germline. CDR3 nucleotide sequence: TGTGCCAGCAGTCCCCCAGGGGGCCCGAATGAGCAGTTCTAC. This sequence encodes CASSPPGGPNEQFY.

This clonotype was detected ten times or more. The CDR3 region is CASSPRKEQFF. DNA of the CDR3: TGTGCCAGCAGTCCCCGGAAAGAGCAGTTCTTC. V is TRBV12-3 or TRBV12-4 and J is TRBJ2-1; D call uncertain. V was cut by 5 bases and J by 10 bases, with 9 bases left in between. CDR3 size: 11 residues.

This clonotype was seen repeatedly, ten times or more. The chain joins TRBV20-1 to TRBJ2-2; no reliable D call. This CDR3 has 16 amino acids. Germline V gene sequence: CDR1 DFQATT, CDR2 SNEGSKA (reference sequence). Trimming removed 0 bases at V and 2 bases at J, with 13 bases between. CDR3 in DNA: TGCAGTGCTAGAGAGGTAGCTCGAGTTAACACCGGGGAGCTGTTTTTT. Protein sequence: CSAREVARVNTGELFF.

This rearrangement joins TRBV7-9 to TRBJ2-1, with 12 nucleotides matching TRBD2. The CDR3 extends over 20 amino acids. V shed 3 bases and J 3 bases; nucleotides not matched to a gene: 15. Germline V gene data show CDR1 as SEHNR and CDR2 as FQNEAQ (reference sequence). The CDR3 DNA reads TGTGCCAGCAGCTTGGTACAGACTAGCGGGAGAAGGTCGGGCTACAATGAGCAGTTCTTC. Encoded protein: CASSLVQTSGRRSGYNEQFF.

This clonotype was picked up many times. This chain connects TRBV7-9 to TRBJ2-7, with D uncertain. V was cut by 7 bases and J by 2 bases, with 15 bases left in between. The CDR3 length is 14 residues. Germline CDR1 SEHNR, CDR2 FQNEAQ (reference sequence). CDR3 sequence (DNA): TGTGCCAGCACGCAACCCTTCGTAACCTACGAGCAGTACTTC. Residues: CASTQPFVTYEQYF.

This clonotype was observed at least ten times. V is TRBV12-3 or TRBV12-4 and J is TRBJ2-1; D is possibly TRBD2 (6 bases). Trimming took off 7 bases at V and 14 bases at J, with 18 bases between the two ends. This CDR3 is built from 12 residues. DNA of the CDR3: TGTGCCAGCACCCTATGGGGGGAGGCGGAGTTCTTC. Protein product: CASTLWGEAEFF.

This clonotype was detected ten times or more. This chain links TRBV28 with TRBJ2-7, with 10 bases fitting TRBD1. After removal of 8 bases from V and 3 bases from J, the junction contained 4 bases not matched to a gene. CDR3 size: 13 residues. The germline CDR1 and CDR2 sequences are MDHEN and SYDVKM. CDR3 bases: TGTGCCAGCGGAGGGACAGGGGTCTACGAGCAGTACTTC. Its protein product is CASGGTGVYEQYF.

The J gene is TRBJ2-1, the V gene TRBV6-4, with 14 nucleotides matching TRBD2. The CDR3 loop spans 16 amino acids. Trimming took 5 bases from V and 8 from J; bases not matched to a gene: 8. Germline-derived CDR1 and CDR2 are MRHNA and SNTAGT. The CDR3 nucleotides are TGTGCCAGCAGTTCGACTAGCGGGAGGGGAGGGGATGAGCAGTTCTTC. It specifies CASSSTSGRGGDEQFF.

CDR3: CASSFAIRREVPKPTYEQYF. The CDR3 DNA reads as TGTGCCAGCAGCTTCGCCATCCGGCGGGAGGTTCCTAAACCCACCTACGAGCAGTACTTC. The chain carries TRBV7-2 and TRBJ2-7; TRBD2 matches 8 bases. The CDR3 extends over 20 amino acids. Per the germline V gene, CDR1 is SGHTA and CDR2 is FQGNSA. J lost 2 bases, V lost 3 bases, and 21 bases had no gene match. The complete variable domain, with remaining parts taken from reference TRBV7-2 and TRBJ2-7, reads GAGVSQSPSNKVTEKGKDVELRCDPISGHTALYWYRQSLGQGLEFLIYFQGNSAPDKSGLPSDRFSAERTGGSVSTLTIQRTQQEDSAVYLCASSFAIRREVPKPTYEQYFGPGTRLTVT.

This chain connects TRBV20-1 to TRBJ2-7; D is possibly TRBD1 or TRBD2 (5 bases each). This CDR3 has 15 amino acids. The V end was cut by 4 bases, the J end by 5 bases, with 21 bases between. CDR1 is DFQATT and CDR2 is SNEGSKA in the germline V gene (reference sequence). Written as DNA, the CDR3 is TGCAGTGCTATATCAGGGACGGGGATTGTAGACGAGCAGTACTTC. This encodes CSAISGTGIVDEQYF.

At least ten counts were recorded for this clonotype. The DNA for the CDR3 is TGTGCCAGCAGCGTAGGGGCACTCTATGGCTACACCTTC. It yields the protein CASSVGALYGYTF. The rearrangement links TRBV5-4 to TRBJ1-2; tentatively, D is TRBD1 (5 bases). Germline CDR1 SGHNT, CDR2 YYREEE (reference sequence). The germline V and J ends were trimmed by 4 bases and 4 bases, with 11 bases remaining between them. This CDR3 spans 13 amino acids.

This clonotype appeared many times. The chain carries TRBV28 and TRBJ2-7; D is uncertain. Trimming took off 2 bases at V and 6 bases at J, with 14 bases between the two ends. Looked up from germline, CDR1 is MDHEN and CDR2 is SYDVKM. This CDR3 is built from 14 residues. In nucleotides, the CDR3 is TGTGCCAGCAGTTTAAGGCCGACCGCCTCCGAGCAGTACTTC. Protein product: CASSLRPTASEQYF.

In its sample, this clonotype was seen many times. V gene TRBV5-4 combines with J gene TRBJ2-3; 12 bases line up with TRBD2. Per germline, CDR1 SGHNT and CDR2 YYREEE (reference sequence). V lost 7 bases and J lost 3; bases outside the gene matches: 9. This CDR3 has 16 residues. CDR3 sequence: CASSSGRAGSTDTQYF. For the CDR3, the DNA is TGTGCCAGCTCTAGCGGGAGGGCCGGATCGACAGATACGCAGTATTTT.

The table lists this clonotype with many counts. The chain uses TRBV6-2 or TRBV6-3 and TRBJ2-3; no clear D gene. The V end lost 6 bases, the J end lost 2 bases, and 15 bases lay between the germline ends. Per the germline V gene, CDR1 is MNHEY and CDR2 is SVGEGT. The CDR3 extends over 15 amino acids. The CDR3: CASRDTTSYTDTQYF. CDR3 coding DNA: TGTGCCAGCAGAGATACTACTTCCTACACAGATACGCAGTATTTT.

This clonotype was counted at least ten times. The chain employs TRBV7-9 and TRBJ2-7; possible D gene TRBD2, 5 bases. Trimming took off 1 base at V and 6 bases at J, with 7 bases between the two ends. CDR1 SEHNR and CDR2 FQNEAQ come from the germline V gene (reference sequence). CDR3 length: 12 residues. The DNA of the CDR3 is TGTGCCAGCAGCTTAGGGAGCGGCGAGCAGTACTTC. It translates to CASSLGSGEQYF.

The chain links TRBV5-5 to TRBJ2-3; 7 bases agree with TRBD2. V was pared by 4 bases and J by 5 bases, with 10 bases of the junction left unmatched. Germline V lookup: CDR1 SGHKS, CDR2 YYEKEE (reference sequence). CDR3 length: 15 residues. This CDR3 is CASSPSGEALDTQYF. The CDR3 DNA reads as TGTGCCAGCAGCCCCAGCGGGGAGGCCCTAGATACGCAGTATTTT.

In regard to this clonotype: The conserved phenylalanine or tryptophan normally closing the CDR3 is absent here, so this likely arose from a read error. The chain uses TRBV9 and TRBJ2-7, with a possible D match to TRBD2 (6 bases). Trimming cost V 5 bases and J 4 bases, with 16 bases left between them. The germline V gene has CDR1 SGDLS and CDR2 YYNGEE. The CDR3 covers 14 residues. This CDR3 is CASSPWASAYEQYI. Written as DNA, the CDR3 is TGTGCCAGCAGTCCCTGGGCTAGCGCTTACGAGCAGTACATC.

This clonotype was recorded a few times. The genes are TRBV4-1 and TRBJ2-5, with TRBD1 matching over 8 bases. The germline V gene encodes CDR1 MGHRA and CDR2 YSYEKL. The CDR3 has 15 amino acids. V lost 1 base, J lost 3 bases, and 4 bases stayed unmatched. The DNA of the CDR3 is TGCGCCAGCAGCCAAGCTAGGGACAGGAAAGAGACCCAGTACTTC. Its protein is CASSQARDRKETQYF.

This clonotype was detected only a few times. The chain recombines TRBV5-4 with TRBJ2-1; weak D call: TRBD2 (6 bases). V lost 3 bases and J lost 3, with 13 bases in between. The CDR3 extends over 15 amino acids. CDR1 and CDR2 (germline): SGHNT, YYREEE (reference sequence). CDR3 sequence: CASSYPGSVYNEQFF. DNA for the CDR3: TGTGCCAGCAGCTATCCCGGGAGCGTCTACAATGAGCAGTTCTTC.

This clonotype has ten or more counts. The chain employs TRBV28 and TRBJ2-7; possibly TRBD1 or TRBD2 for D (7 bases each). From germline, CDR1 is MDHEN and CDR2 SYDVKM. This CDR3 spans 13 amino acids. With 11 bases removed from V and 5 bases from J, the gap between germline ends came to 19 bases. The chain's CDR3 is CAGGGTAPNEQYF. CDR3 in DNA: TGTGCCGGGGGGGGGACAGCGCCTAACGAGCAGTACTTC.

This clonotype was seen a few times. The CDR3 nucleotides read TGCGCCAGCAGTGAGTCCGGGGTCAACGAGCAGTACTTC. Its translation is CASSESGVNEQYF. The V and J genes are TRBV10-1 and TRBJ2-7; the D gene is possibly TRBD2 (5 bases). The CDR3 is made up of 13 amino acids. Per germline, CDR1 WNHNN and CDR2 SYGVQD (reference sequence). Trimming cost V 0 bases and J 5 bases, with 8 bases left between them.

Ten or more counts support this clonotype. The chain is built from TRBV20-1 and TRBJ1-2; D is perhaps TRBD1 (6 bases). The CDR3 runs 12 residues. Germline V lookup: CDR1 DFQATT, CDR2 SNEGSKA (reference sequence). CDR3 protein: CTATGGHYGYTF. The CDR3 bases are TGCACCGCTACTGGGGGCCACTATGGCTACACCTTC.

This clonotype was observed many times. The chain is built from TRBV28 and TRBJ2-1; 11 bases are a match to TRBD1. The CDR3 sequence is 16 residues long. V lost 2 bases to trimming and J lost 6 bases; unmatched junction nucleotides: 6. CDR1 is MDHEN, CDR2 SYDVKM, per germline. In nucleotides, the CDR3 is TGTGCCAGCAGTTTAGTAAGTGGACAGGGGGCCAATGAGCAGTTCTTC. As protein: CASSLVSGQGANEQFF.

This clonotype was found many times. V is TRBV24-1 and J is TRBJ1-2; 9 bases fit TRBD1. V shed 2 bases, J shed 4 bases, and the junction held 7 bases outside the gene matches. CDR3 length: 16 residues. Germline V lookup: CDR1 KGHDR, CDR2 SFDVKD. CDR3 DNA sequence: TGTGCCACCAGTGATTCCGGGACAGGGACCTCCTATGGCTACACCTTC. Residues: CATSDSGTGTSYGYTF.

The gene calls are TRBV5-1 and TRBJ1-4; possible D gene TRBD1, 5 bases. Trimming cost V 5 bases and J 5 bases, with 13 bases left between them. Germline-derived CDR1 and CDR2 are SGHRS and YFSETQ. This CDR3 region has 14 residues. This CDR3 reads CASRPGTSNEKLFF. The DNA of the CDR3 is TGCGCCAGCAGACCCGGGACCTCCAATGAAAAACTGTTTTTT.

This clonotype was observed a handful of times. CDR3 amino acids: CASSPGGIQPQHF. CDR3 DNA: TGTGCCAGCTCACCGGGGGGGATTCAGCCCCAGCATTTT. The chain links TRBV18 to TRBJ1-5; D may be TRBD1 (5 bases). Germline V gene data show CDR1 as KGHSH and CDR2 as LQKENI. V was shortened by 3 bases and J by 6 bases, with 9 bases between the two germline ends. CDR3 length: 13 amino acids.

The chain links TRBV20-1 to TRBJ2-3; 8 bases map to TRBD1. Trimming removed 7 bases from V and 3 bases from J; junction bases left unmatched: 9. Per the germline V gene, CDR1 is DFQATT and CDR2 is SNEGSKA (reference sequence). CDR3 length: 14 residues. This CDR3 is CSGRAGGWTDTQYF. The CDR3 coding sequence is TGCAGTGGGAGGGCAGGGGGCTGGACAGATACGCAGTATTTT.

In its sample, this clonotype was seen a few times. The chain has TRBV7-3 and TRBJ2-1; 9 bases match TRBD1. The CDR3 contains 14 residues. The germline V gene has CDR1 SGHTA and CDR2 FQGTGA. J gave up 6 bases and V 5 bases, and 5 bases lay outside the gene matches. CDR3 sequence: CASSPGTGSNEQFF. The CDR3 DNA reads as TGTGCCAGCAGCCCCGGGACAGGGAGCAATGAGCAGTTCTTC.